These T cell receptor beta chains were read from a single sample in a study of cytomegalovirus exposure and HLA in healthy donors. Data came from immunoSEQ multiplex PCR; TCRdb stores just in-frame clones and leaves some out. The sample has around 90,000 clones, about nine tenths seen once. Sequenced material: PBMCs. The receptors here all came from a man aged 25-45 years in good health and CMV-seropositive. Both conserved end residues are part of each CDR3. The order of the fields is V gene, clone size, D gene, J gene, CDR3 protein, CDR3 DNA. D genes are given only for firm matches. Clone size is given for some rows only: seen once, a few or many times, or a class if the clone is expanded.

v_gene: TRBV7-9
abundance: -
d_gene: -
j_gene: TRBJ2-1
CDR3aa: CASDGGYNEQFF
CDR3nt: TGTGCCAGCGACGGAGGCTACAATGAGCAGTTCTTC

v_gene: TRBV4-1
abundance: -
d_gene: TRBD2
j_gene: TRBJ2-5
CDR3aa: CATSLAGQETQYF
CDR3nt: TGCGCTACCAGTCTAGCGGGTCAAGAGACCCAGTACTTC

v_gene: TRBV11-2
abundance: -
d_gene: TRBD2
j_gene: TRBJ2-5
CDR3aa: CASSISGGSSYQETQYF
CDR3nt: TGTGCCAGCAGCATTAGCGGGGGCAGTTCGTACCAAGAGACCCAGTACTTC

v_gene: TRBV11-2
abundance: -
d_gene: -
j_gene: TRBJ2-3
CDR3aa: CASSAPPGEGTQYF
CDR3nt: TGTGCCAGCAGCGCGCCACCTGGAGAGGGTACGCAGTATTTT

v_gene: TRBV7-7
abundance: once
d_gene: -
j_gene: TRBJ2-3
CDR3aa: CASSLGGVLAGCTDTQYF
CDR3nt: TGTGCTAGCAGCTTAGGGGGGGTGTTGGCGGGATGTACAGATACGCAGTATTTT

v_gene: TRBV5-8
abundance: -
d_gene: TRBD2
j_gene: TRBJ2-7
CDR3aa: CASSLVAGGLQQYF
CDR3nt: TGTGCCAGCAGCTTGGTTGCGGGAGGGTTACAGCAGTACTTC

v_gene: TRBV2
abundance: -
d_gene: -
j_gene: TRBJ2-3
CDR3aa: CASSSATDTQYF
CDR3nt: TGTGCCAGCAGTAGCGCCACAGATACGCAGTATTTT

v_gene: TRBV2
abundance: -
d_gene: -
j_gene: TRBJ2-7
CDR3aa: CASRFQGNGQYF
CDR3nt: TGTGCCAGCAGATTCCAGGGTAACGGGCAGTACTTC

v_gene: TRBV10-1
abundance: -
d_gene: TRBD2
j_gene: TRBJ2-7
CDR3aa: CASSAGGAPVQYF
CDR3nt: TGCGCCAGCAGTGCGGGGGGAGCCCCCGTACAGTACTTC

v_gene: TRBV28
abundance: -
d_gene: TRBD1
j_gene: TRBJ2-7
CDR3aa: CASSNRGSYEQYF
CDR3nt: TGTGCCAGCAGCAACAGGGGCTCCTACGAGCAGTACTTC

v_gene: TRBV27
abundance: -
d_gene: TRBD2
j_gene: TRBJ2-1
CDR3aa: CASSLAGGGAYNEQFF
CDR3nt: TGTGCCAGCAGTTTAGCGGGAGGGGGGGCCTACAATGAGCAGTTCTTC

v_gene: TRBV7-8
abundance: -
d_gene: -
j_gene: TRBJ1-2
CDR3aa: CASSLFESNYGYTF
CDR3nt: TGTGCCAGCAGCTTATTCGAGAGTAACTATGGCTACACCTTC

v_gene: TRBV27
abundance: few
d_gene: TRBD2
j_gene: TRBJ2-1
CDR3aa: CASSLKAGALSSYNEQFF
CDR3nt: TGTGCCAGCAGTTTGAAAGCGGGAGCTCTAAGCTCCTACAATGAGCAGTTCTTC

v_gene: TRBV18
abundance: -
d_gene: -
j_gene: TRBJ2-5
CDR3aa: CASSPRQGTQETQYF
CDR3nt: TGTGCCAGCTCACCTAGGCAGGGGACCCAAGAGACCCAGTACTTC

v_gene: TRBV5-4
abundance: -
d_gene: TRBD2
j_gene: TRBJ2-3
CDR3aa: CASSLLLAGTDTQYF
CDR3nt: TGTGCCAGCAGCTTGCTCCTAGCGGGCACAGATACGCAGTATTTT

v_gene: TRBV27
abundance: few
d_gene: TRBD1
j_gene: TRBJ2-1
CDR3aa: CASSLSVGRLDGRGPYNEQFF
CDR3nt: TGTGCCAGCAGTTTATCGGTCGGTCGTTTAGATGGCAGGGGGCCTTACAATGAGCAGTTCTTC

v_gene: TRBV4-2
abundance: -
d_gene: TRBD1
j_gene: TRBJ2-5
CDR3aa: CASSQDRGQGGQTQYF
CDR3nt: TGTGCCAGCAGCCAAGATAGGGGGCAGGGCGGGCAGACCCAGTACTTC

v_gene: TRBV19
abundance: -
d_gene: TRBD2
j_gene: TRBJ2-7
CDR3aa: CASSIVAGESYEQYF
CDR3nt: TGTGCCAGTAGTATAGTCGCGGGAGAGTCATACGAGCAGTACTTC

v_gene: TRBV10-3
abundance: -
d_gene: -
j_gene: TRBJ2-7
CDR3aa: CAISGLVGDDYEQYF
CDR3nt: TGTGCCATCAGTGGCCTCGTAGGAGATGACTACGAGCAGTACTTC

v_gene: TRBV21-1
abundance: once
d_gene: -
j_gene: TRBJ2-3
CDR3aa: CASSNGRSTDTQYF
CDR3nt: TGTGCCAGCAGCAACGGCAGGAGCACAGATACGCAGTATTTT

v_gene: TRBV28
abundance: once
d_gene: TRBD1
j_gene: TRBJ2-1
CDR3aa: CASSSPDRVNEQFF
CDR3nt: TGTGCCAGCAGCTCCCCAGACAGGGTTAATGAGCAGTTCTTC

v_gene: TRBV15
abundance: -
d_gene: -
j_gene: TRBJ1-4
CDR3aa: CATSREWQGYEKLFF
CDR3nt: TGTGCCACCAGCAGAGAATGGCAGGGGTATGAAAAACTGTTTTTT

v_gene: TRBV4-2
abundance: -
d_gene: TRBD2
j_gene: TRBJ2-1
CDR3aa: CASSQVRRLAGEAGQFF
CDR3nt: TGTGCCAGCAGCCAAGTAAGGCGGCTAGCGGGAGAAGCTGGGCAGTTCTTC

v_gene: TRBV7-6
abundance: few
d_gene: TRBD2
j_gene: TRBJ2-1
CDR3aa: CASSRLARLPEQFF
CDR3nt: TGTGCCAGCAGCCGACTAGCGCGACTCCCCGAGCAGTTCTTC

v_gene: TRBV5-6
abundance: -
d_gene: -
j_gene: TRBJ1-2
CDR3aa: CASSLLSADYGYTF
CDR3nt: TGTGCCAGCAGCTTGTTATCGGCGGACTATGGCTACACCTTC

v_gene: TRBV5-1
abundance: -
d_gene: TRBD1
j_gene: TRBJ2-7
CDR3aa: CASSLGGQEPVEQYF
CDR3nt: TGCGCCAGCAGCCTGGGTGGACAGGAGCCTGTCGAGCAGTACTTC

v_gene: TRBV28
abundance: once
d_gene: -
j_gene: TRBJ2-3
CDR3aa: CARMIEESTDTQYF
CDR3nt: TGTGCCAGGATGATAGAGGAAAGCACAGATACGCAGTATTTT

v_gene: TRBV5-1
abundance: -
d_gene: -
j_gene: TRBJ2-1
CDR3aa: CASSLVELSSYNEQFF
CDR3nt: TGCGCCAGCAGCTTGGTAGAGCTGAGCTCCTACAATGAGCAGTTCTTC

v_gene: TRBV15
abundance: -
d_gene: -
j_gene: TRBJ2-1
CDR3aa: CATSRPREEQFF
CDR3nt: TGTGCCACCAGCAGACCGAGGGAGGAGCAGTTCTTC

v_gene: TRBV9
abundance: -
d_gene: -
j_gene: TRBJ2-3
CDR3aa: CASSTWEGRGGMDTQYF
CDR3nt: TGTGCCAGCAGCACCTGGGAGGGGAGGGGGGGGATGGATACGCAGTATTTT

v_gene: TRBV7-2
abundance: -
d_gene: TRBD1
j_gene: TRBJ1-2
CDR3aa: CASSLATGGYGYTF
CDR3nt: TGTGCCAGCAGCTTAGCAACAGGGGGATATGGCTACACCTTC

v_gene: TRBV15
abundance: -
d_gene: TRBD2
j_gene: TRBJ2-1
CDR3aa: CATSKSGLAGPHQFF
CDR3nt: TGTGCCACCAGCAAATCCGGACTAGCGGGACCGCACCAGTTCTTC

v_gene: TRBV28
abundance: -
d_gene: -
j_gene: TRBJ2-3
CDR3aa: CASTLGGWADTQYF
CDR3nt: TGTGCCAGCACCTTGGGGGGATGGGCAGATACGCAGTATTTT

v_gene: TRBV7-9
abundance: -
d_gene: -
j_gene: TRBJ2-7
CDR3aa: CASSAEGYEQYF
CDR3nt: TGTGCCAGCAGCGCGGAGGGTTACGAGCAGTACTTC

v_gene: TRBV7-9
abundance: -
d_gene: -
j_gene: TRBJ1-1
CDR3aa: CASSRGNMNTEAFF
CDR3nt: TGTGCCAGCAGCCGAGGTAATATGAACACTGAAGCTTTCTTT

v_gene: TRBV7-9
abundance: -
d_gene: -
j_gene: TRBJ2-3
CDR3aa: CASSLEGRATDTQYF
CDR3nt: TGTGCCAGCAGCTTAGAGGGCAGGGCGACAGATACGCAGTATTTT

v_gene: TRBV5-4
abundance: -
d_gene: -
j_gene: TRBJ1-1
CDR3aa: CASSPRQDKNTEAFF
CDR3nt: TGTGCCAGCAGCCCCCGACAGGATAAGAACACTGAAGCTTTCTTT

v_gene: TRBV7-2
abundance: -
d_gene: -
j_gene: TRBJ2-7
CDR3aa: CASSLGSGKAYEQYF
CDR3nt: TGTGCCAGCAGCTTAGGGTCAGGGAAGGCCTACGAGCAGTACTTC

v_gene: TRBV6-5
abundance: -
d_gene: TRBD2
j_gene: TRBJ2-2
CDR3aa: CASSPWTSRSGELFF
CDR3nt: TGTGCCAGCAGTCCGTGGACTAGCAGGAGTGGGGAGCTGTTTTTT

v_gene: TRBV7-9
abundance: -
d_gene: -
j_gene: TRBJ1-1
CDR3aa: CASSRPSSMNTEAFF
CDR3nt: TGTGCCAGCAGCCGCCCCAGTTCCATGAACACTGAAGCTTTCTTT

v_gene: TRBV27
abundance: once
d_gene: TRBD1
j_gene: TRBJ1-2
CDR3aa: CASRDRNYGYTF
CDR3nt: TGTGCCAGCAGGGACAGGAACTATGGCTACACCTTC

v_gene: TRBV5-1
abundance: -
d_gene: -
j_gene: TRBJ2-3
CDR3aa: CASSLDGGPTDTQYF
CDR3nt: TGCGCCAGCAGCTTGGACGGGGGTCCCACAGATACGCAGTATTTT

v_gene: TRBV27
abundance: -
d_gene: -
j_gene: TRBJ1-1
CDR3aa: CASRPQGASSNGFF
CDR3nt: TGTGCCAGCAGGCCCCAAGGGGCCTCGAGTAACGGTTTCTTT

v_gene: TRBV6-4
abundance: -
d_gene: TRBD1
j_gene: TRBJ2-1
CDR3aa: CASSATTGEQEQFF
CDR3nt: TGTGCCAGCAGTGCCACGACAGGGGAACAGGAGCAGTTCTTC

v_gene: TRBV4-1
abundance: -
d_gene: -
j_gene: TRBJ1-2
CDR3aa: CASSQESGVLTINYGYTF
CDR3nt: TGCGCCAGCAGCCAAGAGAGCGGGGTCCTTACAATTAACTATGGCTACACCTTC

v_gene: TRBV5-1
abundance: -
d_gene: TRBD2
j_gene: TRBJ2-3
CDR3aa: CASSGSGRRADTQYF
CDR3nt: TGCGCCAGCAGCGGTAGCGGGAGGAGGGCAGATACGCAGTATTTT

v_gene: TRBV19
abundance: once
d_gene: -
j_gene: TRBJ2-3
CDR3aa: CASSIAGGTDTQYF
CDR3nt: TGTGCCAGTAGTATAGCCGGAGGCACAGATACGCAGTATTTT

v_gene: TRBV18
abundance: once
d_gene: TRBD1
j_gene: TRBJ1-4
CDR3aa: CASSPRDRGEKLFF
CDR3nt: TGTGCCAGCTCACCACGGGACAGGGGCGAAAAACTGTTTTTT

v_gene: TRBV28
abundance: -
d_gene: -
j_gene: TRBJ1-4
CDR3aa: CASSLIFEKLFF
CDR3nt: TGTGCCAGCAGTTTAATATTTGAAAAACTGTTTTTT

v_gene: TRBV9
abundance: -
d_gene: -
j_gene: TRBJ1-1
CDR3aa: CASSPQMNTEAFF
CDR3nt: TGTGCCAGCAGCCCTCAGATGAACACTGAAGCTTTCTTT